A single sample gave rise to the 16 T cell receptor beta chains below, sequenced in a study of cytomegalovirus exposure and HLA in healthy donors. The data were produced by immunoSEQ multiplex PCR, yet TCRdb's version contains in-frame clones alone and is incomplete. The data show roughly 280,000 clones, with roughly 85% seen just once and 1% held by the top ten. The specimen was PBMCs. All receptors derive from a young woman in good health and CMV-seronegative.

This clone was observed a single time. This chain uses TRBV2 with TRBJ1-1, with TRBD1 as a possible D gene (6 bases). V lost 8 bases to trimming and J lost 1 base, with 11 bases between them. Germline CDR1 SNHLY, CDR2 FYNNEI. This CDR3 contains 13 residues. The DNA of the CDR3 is TGTGCCAGCGAGGGGGAATGGAACACTGAAGCTTTCTTT. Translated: CASEGEWNTEAFF.

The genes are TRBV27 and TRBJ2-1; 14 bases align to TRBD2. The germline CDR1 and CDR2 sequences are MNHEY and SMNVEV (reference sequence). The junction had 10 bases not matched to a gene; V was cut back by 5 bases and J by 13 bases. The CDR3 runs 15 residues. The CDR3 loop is CASSGGTSGRGGQFF. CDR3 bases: TGTGCCAGCAGTGGAGGGACTAGCGGGAGAGGGGGACAGTTCTTC.

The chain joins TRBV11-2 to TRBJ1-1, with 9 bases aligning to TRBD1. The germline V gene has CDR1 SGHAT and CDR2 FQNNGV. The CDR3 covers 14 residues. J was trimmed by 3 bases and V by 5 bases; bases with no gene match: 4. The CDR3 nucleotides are TGTGCCAGCAGCCCGGGACAGGGATACACTGAAGCTTTCTTT. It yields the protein CASSPGQGYTEAFF. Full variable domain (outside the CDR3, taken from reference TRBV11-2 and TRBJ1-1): EAGVAQSPRYKIIEKRQSVAFWCNPISGHATLYWYQQILGQGPKLLIQFQNNGVVDDSQLPKDRFSAERLKGVDSTLKIQPAKLEDSAVYLCASSPGQGYTEAFFGQGTRLTVV.

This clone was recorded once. This chain's CDR3 is CASSQTGSTEAFF. In DNA, the CDR3 is TGCGCCAGCAGCCAAACAGGGTCCACTGAAGCTTTCTTT. The chain is built from TRBV4-1 and TRBJ1-1, with D maybe TRBD1 (6 bases). Per germline, CDR1 MGHRA and CDR2 YSYEKL. CDR3 length: 13 amino acids. Trimming pared 2 bases from V and 4 bases from J, leaving 8 bases between.

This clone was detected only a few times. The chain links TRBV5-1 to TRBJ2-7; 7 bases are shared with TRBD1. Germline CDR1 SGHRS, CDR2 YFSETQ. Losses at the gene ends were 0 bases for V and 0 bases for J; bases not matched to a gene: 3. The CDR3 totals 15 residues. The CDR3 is CASSLGRGSSYEQYF. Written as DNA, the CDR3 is TGCGCCAGCAGCTTGGGCAGGGGGAGCTCCTACGAGCAGTACTTC.

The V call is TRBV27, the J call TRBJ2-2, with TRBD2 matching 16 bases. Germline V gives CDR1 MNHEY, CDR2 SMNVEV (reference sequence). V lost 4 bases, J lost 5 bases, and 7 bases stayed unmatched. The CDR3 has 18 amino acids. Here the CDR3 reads CASSYGTSGGAWTGELFF. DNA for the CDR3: TGTGCCAGCAGTTATGGGACTAGCGGGGGGGCCTGGACCGGGGAGCTGTTTTTT.

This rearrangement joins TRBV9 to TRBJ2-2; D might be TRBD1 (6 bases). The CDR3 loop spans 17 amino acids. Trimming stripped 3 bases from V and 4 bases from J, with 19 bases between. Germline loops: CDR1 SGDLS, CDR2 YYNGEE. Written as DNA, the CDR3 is TGTGCCAGCAGCGGACCAAAACAGGGTAGGGTCACCGGGGAGCTGTTTTTT. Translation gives CASSGPKQGRVTGELFF. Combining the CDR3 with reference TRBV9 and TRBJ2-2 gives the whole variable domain DSGVTQTPKHLITATGQRVTLRCSPRSGDLSVYWYQQSLDQGLQFLIQYYNGEERAKGNILERFSAQQFPDLHSELNLSSLELGDSALYFCASSGPKQGRVTGELFFGEGSRLTVL.

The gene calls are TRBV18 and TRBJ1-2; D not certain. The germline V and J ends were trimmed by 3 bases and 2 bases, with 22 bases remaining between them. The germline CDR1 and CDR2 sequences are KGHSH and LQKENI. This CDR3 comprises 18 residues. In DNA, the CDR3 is TGTGCCAGCTCACCCCGAGTCGCCCCGAACTCAATAAACTATGGCTACACCTTC. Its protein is CASSPRVAPNSINYGYTF. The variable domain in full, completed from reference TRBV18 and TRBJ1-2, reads NAGVMQNPRHLVRRRGQEARLRCSPMKGHSHVYWYRQLPEEGLKFMVYLQKENIIDESGMPKERFSAEFPKEGPSILRIQQVVRGDSAAYFCASSPRVAPNSINYGYTFGSGTRLTVV.

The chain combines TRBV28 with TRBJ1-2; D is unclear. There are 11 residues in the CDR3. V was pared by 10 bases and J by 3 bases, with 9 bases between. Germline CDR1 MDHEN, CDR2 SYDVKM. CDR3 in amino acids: CATARDYGYTF. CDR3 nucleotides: TGTGCCACCGCGAGGGACTATGGCTACACCTTC.

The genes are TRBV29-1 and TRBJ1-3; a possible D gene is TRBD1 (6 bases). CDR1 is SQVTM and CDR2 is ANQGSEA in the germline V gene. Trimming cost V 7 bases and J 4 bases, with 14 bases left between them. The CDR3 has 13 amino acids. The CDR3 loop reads CSARSGVGNTIYF. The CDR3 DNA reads TGCAGCGCCCGTTCAGGGGTCGGAAACACCATATATTTT. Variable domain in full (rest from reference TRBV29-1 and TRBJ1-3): SAVISQKPSRDICQRGTSLTIQCQVDSQVTMMFWYRQQPGQSLTLIATANQGSEATYESGFVIDKFPISRPNLTFSTLTVSNMSPEDSSIYLCSARSGVGNTIYFGEGSWLTVV.

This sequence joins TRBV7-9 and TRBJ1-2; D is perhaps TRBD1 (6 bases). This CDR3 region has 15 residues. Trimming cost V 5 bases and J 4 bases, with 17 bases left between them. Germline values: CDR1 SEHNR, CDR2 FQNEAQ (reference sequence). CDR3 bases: TGTGCCAGCAGCCCGTTCCGGGACACAGGCTATGGCTACACCTTC. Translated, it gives CASSPFRDTGYGYTF.

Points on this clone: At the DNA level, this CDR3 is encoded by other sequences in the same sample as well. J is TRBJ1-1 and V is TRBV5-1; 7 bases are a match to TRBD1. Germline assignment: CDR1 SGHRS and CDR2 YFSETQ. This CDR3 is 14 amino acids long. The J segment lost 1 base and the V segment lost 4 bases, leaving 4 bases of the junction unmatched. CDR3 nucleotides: TGCGCCAGCAGCGCCGGGACAGCGAACACTGAAGCTTTCTTT. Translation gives CASSAGTANTEAFF.

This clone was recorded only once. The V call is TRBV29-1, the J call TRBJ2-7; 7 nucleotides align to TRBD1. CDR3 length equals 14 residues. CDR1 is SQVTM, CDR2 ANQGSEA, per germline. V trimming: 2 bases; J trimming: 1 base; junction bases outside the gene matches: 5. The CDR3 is CSVELDRSSYEQYF. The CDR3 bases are TGCAGCGTTGAATTGGACAGGTCATCCTACGAGCAGTACTTC.

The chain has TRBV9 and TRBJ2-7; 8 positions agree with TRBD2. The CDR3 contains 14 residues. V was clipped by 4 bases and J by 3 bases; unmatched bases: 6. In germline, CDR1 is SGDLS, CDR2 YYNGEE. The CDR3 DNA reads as TGTGCCAGCAGCAATCCCCTAGCGGGCTACGAGCAGTACTTC. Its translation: CASSNPLAGYEQYF.

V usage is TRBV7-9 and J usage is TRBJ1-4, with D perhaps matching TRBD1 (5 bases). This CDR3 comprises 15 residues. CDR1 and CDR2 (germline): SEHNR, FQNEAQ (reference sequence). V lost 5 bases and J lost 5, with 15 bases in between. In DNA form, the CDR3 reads TGTGCCAGCAGCGCGAACGGGGGAGGAAATGAAAAACTGTTTTTT. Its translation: CASSANGGGNEKLFF.

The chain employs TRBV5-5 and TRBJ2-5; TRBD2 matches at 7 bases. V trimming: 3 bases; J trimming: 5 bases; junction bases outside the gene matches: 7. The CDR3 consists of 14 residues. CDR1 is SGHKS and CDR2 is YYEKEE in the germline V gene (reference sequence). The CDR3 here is CASSSGVGGETQYF. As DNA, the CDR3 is TGTGCCAGCAGCTCGGGCGTGGGAGGGGAGACCCAGTACTTC.